The present entry profiles one T cell receptor beta chain with its context. These data are taken from a study of shared clonotypes between healthy human individuals. CD4+ cells underwent separation, giving CD45RA+ naive and CD45RA-negative memory subsets. Sequencing used immunoSEQ multiplex PCR; TCRdb keeps in-frame clones, though not all of them. The sample lists 2 million to 2.5 million clones; more than 85% were seen once. Sequenced: naive CD4+ T cells from PBMCs. The subset is: CD45RA+ positively selected. This receptor was taken from a man between 18 and 29 years old in good health. Some clones in this sample may be carry-over from other donors' samples.

Here the CDR3 DNA reads TGTGCCAGCAGCTTAGCGTACAGGGGTACGGCTTATGGCTACACCTTC. Amino acids: CASSLAYRGTAYGYTF. The J gene is TRBJ1-2, the V gene TRBV11-3; 7 bases are shared with TRBD1. In germline, CDR1 is SGHNT, CDR2 YENEEA. V was clipped by 1 base and J by 5 bases; unmatched bases: 10. The CDR3 extends over 16 amino acids.